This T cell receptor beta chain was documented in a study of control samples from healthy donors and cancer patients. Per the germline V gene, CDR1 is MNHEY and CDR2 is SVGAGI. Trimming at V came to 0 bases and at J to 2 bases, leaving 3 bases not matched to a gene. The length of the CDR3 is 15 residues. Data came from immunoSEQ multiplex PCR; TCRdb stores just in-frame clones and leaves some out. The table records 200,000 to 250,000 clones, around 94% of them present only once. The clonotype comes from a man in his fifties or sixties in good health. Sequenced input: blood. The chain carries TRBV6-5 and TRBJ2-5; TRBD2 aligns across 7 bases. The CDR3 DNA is TGTGCCAGCAGTTACTCGTGGACTAGGCAAGAGACCCAGTACTTC. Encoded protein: CASSYSWTRQETQYF.